Presented here are 23 T cell receptor beta chains from one specimen sequenced in a study of beta chain features in type 1 diabetes. Every isolated RNA sample was fully reverse transcribed, so sequencing captured expressed TCRB transcripts. Profiling relied on immunoSEQ multiplex PCR, and the TCRdb table lists in-frame clones only, not all of them. The sample has around 160,000 clones, roughly 53% seen once; the top ten hold around 0.45%. The sample taken for sequencing was Tregs from blood. Receptors were obtained from a man aged 18 to 29 in good health.

The chain's CDR3 is CASSLRQHYGYTF. In nucleotides, the CDR3 is TGTGCCAGCAGCTTAAGACAGCATTATGGCTACACCTTC. The gene calls are TRBV5-6 and TRBJ1-2; a weak D match, TRBD1 (5 bases). The length of the CDR3 is 13 residues. Trimming removed 2 bases from V and 5 bases from J, with 10 bases in between. CDR1 is SGHDT, CDR2 YYEEEE, per germline.

This rearrangement joins TRBV7-2 to TRBJ2-5, with D uncertain. The CDR3 runs 13 residues. CDR1 is SGHTA and CDR2 is FQGNSA in the germline V gene. Trimming left V 6 bases short and J 1 base short, with 9 bases between. The CDR3 spells CASSKQVQETQYF. The DNA of the CDR3 is TGTGCCAGCAGTAAACAAGTCCAAGAGACCCAGTACTTC.

This clone showed up just a few times. The rearrangement links TRBV30 to TRBJ2-1, with unresolved D. Germline loops: CDR1 GTSNPN, CDR2 SVGIG (reference sequence). Trimming took 0 bases from V and 1 from J, leaving 7 bases between them. There are 14 residues in the CDR3. This CDR3 reads CAWSVTGSYNEQFF. CDR3 nucleotides: TGTGCCTGGAGTGTAACGGGTTCCTACAATGAGCAGTTCTTC.

The V and J genes are TRBV4-2 and TRBJ2-7; D gene unclear. The CDR3 runs to 13 residues. V gave up 0 bases and J gave up 6 bases, with 9 bases separating them. Per the germline V gene, CDR1 is LGHNA and CDR2 is YNFKEQ. DNA for the CDR3: TGTGCCAGCAGCCAAGATCCCACCGGCGAGCAGTACTTC. It codes for CASSQDPTGEQYF.

This chain uses TRBV4-1 with TRBJ2-7; 8 bases fit TRBD1. CDR1 MGHRA and CDR2 YSYEKL come from the germline V gene. Losses at the gene ends were 4 bases for V and 0 bases for J; bases not matched to a gene: 8. The CDR3 runs to 16 residues. The CDR3 loop is CASSPGQGASSYEQYF. The CDR3 nucleotides read TGCGCCAGCAGCCCAGGACAGGGCGCAAGCTCCTACGAGCAGTACTTC.

Only a few counts were recorded for this clone. J is TRBJ2-7 and V is TRBV18; possible D gene TRBD2, 7 bases. V lost 3 bases to trimming and J lost 7 bases, with 13 bases between them. This CDR3 comprises 13 residues. CDR1 and CDR2 from the germline V gene are KGHSH and LQKENI. In DNA, the CDR3 is TGTGCCAGCTCACCGGCGGGGGCCTGGGAGCAGTACTTC. Amino acid sequence: CASSPAGAWEQYF.

The chain couples TRBV29-1 to TRBJ2-1; D is perhaps TRBD2 (6 bases). This CDR3 contains 13 residues. Between the trimmed V and J ends, which lost 5 bases and 3 bases, there was a span of 11 bases. CDR1 and CDR2 from the germline V gene are SQVTM and ANQGSEA. The CDR3 nucleotides are TGCAGCGTTCGTCGGGGGAACTACAATGAGCAGTTCTTC. Protein product: CSVRRGNYNEQFF.

The chain carries TRBV14 and TRBJ2-7; 8 nucleotides align to TRBD1. The ends lost 0 bases at V and 4 bases at J; junction bases unmatched: 5. Germline V gene lookup returns CDR1 SGHDN and CDR2 FVKESK. CDR3 length: 15 residues. CDR3 in DNA: TGTGCCAGCAGCCAAGAAACAGGGGGGAAATACGAGCAGTACTTC. Translating it yields CASSQETGGKYEQYF.

This sequence joins TRBV27 and TRBJ2-1, with 11 nucleotides matching TRBD1. The trim removed 10 bases at V and 4 bases at J, leaving 6 bases unmatched. The CDR3 is made up of 14 amino acids. Germline V gene sequence: CDR1 MNHEY, CDR2 SMNVEV (reference sequence). This CDR3 is CATSRDRGYNEQFF. The CDR3 region has the DNA TGTGCCACCAGCCGGGACAGGGGGTACAATGAGCAGTTCTTC.

The chain has TRBV7-9 and TRBJ1-1; TRBD1 might be the D (5 bases). The CDR3 has 13 amino acids. Germline V lookup: CDR1 SEHNR, CDR2 FQNEAQ (reference sequence). The V end lost 1 base, the J end lost 5 bases, and 8 bases lay between the germline ends. This CDR3 is CASSLEQDTEAFF. In nucleotides, the CDR3 is TGTGCCAGCAGCTTAGAACAGGATACTGAAGCTTTCTTT.

The rearrangement links TRBV15 to TRBJ1-1; D is uncertain. Between the trimmed V and J ends, which lost 0 bases and 4 bases, there was a span of 9 bases. The CDR3 runs 14 residues. The germline gives CDR1 LNHNV, CDR2 YYDKDF (reference sequence). In nucleotides, the CDR3 is TGTGCCACCAGCAGAGATAAGCGGAGCACTGAAGCTTTCTTT. This encodes CATSRDKRSTEAFF.

This chain joins TRBV5-1 and TRBJ1-2; D gene ambiguous. CDR3 length equals 14 residues. Germline V gene lookup returns CDR1 SGHRS and CDR2 YFSETQ. Trimming stripped 4 bases from V and 7 bases from J, with 17 bases between. The CDR3: CASSLGISGFGYTF. The CDR3 DNA sequence: TGCGCCAGCAGCCTTGGGATCAGCGGGTTTGGCTACACCTTC.

The V gene is TRBV9, the J gene TRBJ2-2, with D unclear. V was clipped by 4 bases and J by 3 bases, with 10 bases between them. Germline CDR1 and CDR2: SGDLS and YYNGEE. The CDR3 runs to 14 residues. CDR3 amino acids: CASSLHGDTGELFF. As DNA, the CDR3 is TGTGCCAGCAGCCTTCATGGAGACACCGGGGAGCTGTTTTTT. Looking up the rest from reference TRBV9 and TRBJ2-2 gives the full variable domain: DSGVTQTPKHLITATGQRVTLRCSPRSGDLSVYWYQQSLDQGLQFLIQYYNGEERAKGNILERFSAQQFPDLHSELNLSSLELGDSALYFCASSLHGDTGELFFGEGSRLTVL.

This clone has more than one count but fewer than ten. This chain uses TRBV27 with TRBJ2-5; 7 bases align to TRBD2. This CDR3 comprises 13 residues. J lost 11 bases, V lost 8 bases, and 14 bases had no gene match. Germline loops: CDR1 MNHEY, CDR2 SMNVEV (reference sequence). Here the CDR3 reads CASDLRGWEEQYF. In nucleotides, the CDR3 is TGTGCCAGCGACTTGCGGGGGTGGGAAGAGCAGTACTTC.

The chain couples TRBV7-2 to TRBJ1-6; 8 bases map to TRBD1. The CDR3 is made up of 16 amino acids. Looked up from germline, CDR1 is SGHTA and CDR2 is FQGNSA. The trim removed 5 bases at V and 5 bases at J, leaving 8 bases unmatched. CDR3 residues: CASSPMVGQDNSPLHF. Written as DNA, the CDR3 is TGTGCCAGCAGCCCAATGGTGGGACAGGATAATTCACCCCTCCACTTT.

The CDR3 region has the DNA TGTGCCAGCAGTGGCCCCTACAATGAGCAGTTCTTC. Its protein product is CASSGPYNEQFF. This rearrangement joins TRBV6-5 to TRBJ2-1; D gene ambiguous. CDR3 size: 12 residues. The V end lost 5 bases, the J end lost 2 bases, and 4 bases lay between the germline ends. Germline V lookup: CDR1 MNHEY, CDR2 SVGAGI.

The chain combines TRBV15 with TRBJ2-7, with 9 bases identical to TRBD1. CDR1 is LNHNV, CDR2 YYDKDF, per germline (reference sequence). Trimming removed 5 bases from V and 3 bases from J; junction bases left unmatched: 8. CDR3 size: 15 residues. The CDR3 loop is CATSSGQGLDYEQYF. In DNA form, the CDR3 reads TGTGCCACCAGCTCGGGACAGGGACTTGACTACGAGCAGTACTTC.

The J gene is TRBJ2-3, the V gene TRBV28, with 7 bases fitting TRBD2. The ends lost 5 bases at V and 2 bases at J; junction bases unmatched: 4. The CDR3 is 14 residues long. CDR1 and CDR2 (germline): MDHEN, SYDVKM. This CDR3 is CASSTSANTDTQYF. DNA of the CDR3: TGTGCCAGCAGTACTAGCGCGAACACAGATACGCAGTATTTT.

The CDR3 region has the DNA TGCAGCGTTGAAGCTATAGATACGCAGTATTTT. Its protein product is CSVEAIDTQYF. The gene calls are TRBV29-1 and TRBJ2-3; D is ambiguous. Deletions cut 1 base from V and 5 bases from J, with 4 bases between. Germline values: CDR1 SQVTM, CDR2 ANQGSEA. The CDR3 contains 11 residues.

The chain combines TRBV7-2 with TRBJ1-5; D is unclear. Germline V gene sequence: CDR1 SGHTA, CDR2 FQGNSA. CDR3 size: 12 residues. Trimming cost V 2 bases and J 4 bases, with 3 bases left between them. The chain's CDR3 is CASSLQNQPQHF. CDR3 nucleotides: TGTGCCAGCAGCTTACAGAATCAGCCCCAGCATTTT.

This chain uses TRBV19 with TRBJ2-2; D perhaps matches TRBD2 (6 bases). This CDR3 spans 14 amino acids. V lost 4 bases to trimming and J lost 8 bases, with 14 bases between them. Germline CDR1 LNHDA, CDR2 SQIVND (reference sequence). As DNA, the CDR3 is TGTGCCAGTAGTACGGGAGAGGCGAGGGGGGAGCTGTTTTTT. This codes for CASSTGEARGELFF.

CDR3: CASTTRQGAHIQYF. DNA for the CDR3: TGTGCCAGTACTACACGACAGGGGGCACACATTCAGTACTTC. The V call is TRBV19, the J call TRBJ2-4, with 10 nucleotides matching TRBD1. Unmatched junction bases numbered 8, after V lost 7 bases and J lost 8 bases. The CDR3 length is 14 residues. Germline CDR1 and CDR2: LNHDA and SQIVND (reference sequence). Combining the CDR3 with reference TRBV19 and TRBJ2-4 gives the whole variable domain DGGITQSPKYLFRKEGQNVTLSCEQNLNHDAMYWYRQDPGQGLRLIYYSQIVNDFQKGDIAEGYSVSREKKESFPLTVTSAQKNPTAFYLCASTTRQGAHIQYFGAGTRLSVL.

This rearrangement joins TRBV6-5 to TRBJ1-5; no clear D gene. The CDR3 extends over 15 amino acids. The V gene lost 5 bases and the J gene lost 9 bases, with 20 bases spanning the gap. The V gene's germline CDR1 is MNHEY and CDR2 SVGAGI. The DNA for the CDR3 is TGTGCCAGCAGTATGGCCCAGGCCCGCGGAGGGCCCCAGCATTTT. Translated, it gives CASSMAQARGGPQHF.